The source of this TCR beta chain is a study of siplizumab effects on memory and regulatory T cells. This CDR3 comprises 14 residues. Germline V lookup: CDR1 SGHAT, CDR2 FQNNGV. V gave up 4 bases and J gave up 5 bases, with 15 bases separating them. Roughly 10^5 TCR templates underwent assay in every sample. The assay was immunoSEQ multiplex PCR, and TCRdb's table has in-frame clones only and misses some. The data contain approximately 40,000 clones, roughly 90% of them seen just once; the ten biggest clones take up around 0.25%. On this clone itself: The antigen is not known.

Regarding the study as a whole: The study found that mappable alloreactive CD4+ clones averaged roughly 69% Treg-derived with siplizumab and roughly 27% in controls. Confirmation was lacking for the suppressive function of proliferating Tregs derived from siplizumab cultures. Major contributors to the alloresponse seemed to be naive T cells, which also appeared more diverse than memory cells.

The TCR sequence derives from a human donor in good health. Input material: naive CD4+ T cells sorted from blood. The V gene is TRBV11-2, the J gene TRBJ2-7; D not resolved. The CDR3 loop reads CASSSDGEFDEQYF. CDR3 in DNA: TGTGCCAGCAGCTCGGACGGAGAATTCGACGAGCAGTACTTC. The complete variable domain, with remaining parts taken from reference TRBV11-2 and TRBJ2-7, reads EAGVAQSPRYKIIEKRQSVAFWCNPISGHATLYWYQQILGQGPKLLIQFQNNGVVDDSQLPKDRFSAERLKGVDSTLKIQPAKLEDSAVYLCASSSDGEFDEQYFGPGTRLTVT.